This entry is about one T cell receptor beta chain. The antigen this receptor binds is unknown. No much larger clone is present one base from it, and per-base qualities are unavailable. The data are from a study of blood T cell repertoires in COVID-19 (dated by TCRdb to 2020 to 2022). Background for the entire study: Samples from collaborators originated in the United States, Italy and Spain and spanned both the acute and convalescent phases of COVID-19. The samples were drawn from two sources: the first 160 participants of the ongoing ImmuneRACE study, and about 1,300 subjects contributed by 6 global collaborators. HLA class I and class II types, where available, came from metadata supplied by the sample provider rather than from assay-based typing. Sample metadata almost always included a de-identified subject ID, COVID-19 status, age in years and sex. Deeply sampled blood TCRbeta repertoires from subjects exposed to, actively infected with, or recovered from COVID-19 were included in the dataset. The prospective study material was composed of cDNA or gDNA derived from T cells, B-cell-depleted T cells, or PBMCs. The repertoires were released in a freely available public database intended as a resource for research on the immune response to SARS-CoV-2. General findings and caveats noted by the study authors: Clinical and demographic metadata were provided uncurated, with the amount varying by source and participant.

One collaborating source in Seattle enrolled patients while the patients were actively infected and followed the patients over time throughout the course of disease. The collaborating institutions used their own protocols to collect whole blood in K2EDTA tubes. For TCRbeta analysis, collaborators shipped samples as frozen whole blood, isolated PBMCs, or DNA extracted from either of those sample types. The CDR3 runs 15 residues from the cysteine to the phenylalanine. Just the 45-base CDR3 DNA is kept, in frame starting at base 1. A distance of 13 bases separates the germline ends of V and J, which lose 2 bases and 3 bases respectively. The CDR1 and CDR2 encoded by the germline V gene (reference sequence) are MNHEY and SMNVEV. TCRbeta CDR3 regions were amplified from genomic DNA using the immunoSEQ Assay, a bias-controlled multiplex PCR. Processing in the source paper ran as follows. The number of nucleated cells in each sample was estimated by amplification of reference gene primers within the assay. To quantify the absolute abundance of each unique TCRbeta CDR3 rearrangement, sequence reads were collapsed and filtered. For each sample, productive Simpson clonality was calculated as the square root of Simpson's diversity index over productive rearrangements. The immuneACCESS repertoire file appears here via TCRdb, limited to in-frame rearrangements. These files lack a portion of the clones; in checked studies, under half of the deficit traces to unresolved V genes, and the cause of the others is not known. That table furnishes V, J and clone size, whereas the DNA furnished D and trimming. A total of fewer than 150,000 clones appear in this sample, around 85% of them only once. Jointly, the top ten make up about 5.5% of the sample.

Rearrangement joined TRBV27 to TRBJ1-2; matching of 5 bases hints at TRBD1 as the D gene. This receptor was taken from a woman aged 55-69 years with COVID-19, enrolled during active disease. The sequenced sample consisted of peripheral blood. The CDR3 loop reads CASSLGLGRDYGYTF. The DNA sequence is TGTGCCAGCAGTTTAGGTCTGGGCAGGGACTATGGCTACACCTTC.